The 19 T cell receptor beta chains below were found in one sample sequenced in a study of blood T cell repertoires in COVID-19. This table comes from immunoSEQ multiplex PCR, and its TCRdb copy is limited to in-frame clones, with some not included. The sample lists 200,000 to 250,000 clones; 88% were seen once. Sequenced input: PBMCs or T cells enriched from blood (not recorded which). The receptors come from a woman in her twenties or thirties who had recovered from COVID-19.

V is TRBV4-3 and J is TRBJ1-4, with D tentatively TRBD1 (6 bases). V was trimmed by 3 bases and J by 4 bases, leaving 15 bases between them. The CDR3 spans 16 residues. The germline CDR1 and CDR2 sequences are LGHNA and YSLEER. The CDR3 nucleotides read TGCGCCAGCAGCCAGGAATTCCAGGGGTTTAATGAAAAACTGTTTTTT. This codes for CASSQEFQGFNEKLFF.

The chain combines TRBV19 with TRBJ2-4; 9 nucleotides agree with TRBD1. The J segment lost 6 bases and the V segment lost 9 bases, leaving 12 bases of the junction unmatched. CDR1 is LNHDA, CDR2 SQIVND, per germline (reference sequence). The CDR3 sequence is 15 residues long. This CDR3 is CASGRDREYGNIQYF. CDR3 nucleotides: TGTGCCAGCGGCCGGGACAGGGAATATGGAAACATTCAGTACTTC.

The chain combines TRBV7-2 with TRBJ2-1; possible D gene TRBD2, 6 bases. Germline CDR1 reads SGHTA; CDR2 reads FQGNSA. The CDR3 length is 17 residues. V lost 2 bases, J lost 1 base, and 15 bases lay in between. The CDR3 DNA is TGTGCCAGCAGCTTATCGGCTGCGGGGAGGTCCTACAATGAGCAGTTCTTC. Translated, it gives CASSLSAAGRSYNEQFF. Supplemented by reference TRBV7-2 and TRBJ2-1, the full variable domain reads GAGVSQSPSNKVTEKGKDVELRCDPISGHTALYWYRQSLGQGLEFLIYFQGNSAPDKSGLPSDRFSAERTGGSVSTLTIQRTQQEDSAVYLCASSLSAAGRSYNEQFFGPGTRLTVL.

The chain carries TRBV25-1 and TRBJ1-1; 7 positions match TRBD1. CDR3 length: 14 residues. Germline-derived CDR1 and CDR2 are MGHDK and SYGVNS. The J segment lost 3 bases and the V segment lost 4 bases, leaving 5 bases of the junction unmatched. The CDR3, as DNA: TGTGCCAGCAGTGGGGGAGACAGGGACACTGAAGCTTTCTTT. Protein: CASSGGDRDTEAFF.

The chain joins TRBV5-1 to TRBJ1-5; 11 bases agree with TRBD1. With V trimmed by 5 bases and J by 5 bases, 6 bases remained unmatched. Germline assignment: CDR1 SGHRS and CDR2 YFSETQ. There are 15 residues in the CDR3. The CDR3 DNA reads as TGCGCCAGCAGAACCGGGACAGGGGGGTATCAGCCCCAGCATTTT. Translating gives CASRTGTGGYQPQHF.

This sequence joins TRBV7-8 and TRBJ2-1; 10 bases agree with TRBD2. Looked up from germline, CDR1 is SGHVS and CDR2 is FQNEAQ. The V and J ends lost 3 bases and 2 bases, in that order; junction bases with no gene match: 7. The CDR3 loop spans 17 amino acids. CDR3 loop: CASSLTSGGAPYNEQFF. DNA for the CDR3: TGTGCCAGCAGCTTGACAAGCGGGGGGGCCCCCTACAATGAGCAGTTCTTC.

The chain uses TRBV19 and TRBJ1-4; the D gene is possibly TRBD1 (6 bases). Looked up from germline, CDR1 is LNHDA and CDR2 is SQIVND (reference sequence). V lost 5 bases, J lost 8 bases, and 15 bases lay in between. CDR3 size: 14 residues. DNA for the CDR3: TGTGCCAGTAGTCTCCGAGGGGGTCAGGAAAAACTGTTTTTT. Its protein product is CASSLRGGQEKLFF.

The chain carries TRBV19 and TRBJ2-5; TRBD2 matches at 7 bases. CDR3 length equals 14 residues. J lost 4 bases, V lost 7 bases, and 9 bases had no gene match. Per germline, CDR1 LNHDA and CDR2 SQIVND (reference sequence). The CDR3, as DNA: TGTGCCAGTACCGGGCGGGGGAAGGGAGAGACCCAGTACTTC. It encodes CASTGRGKGETQYF.

The table lists this clone with a few counts. Other DNA sequences within the sample encode an identical CDR3. This chain links TRBV5-4 with TRBJ1-2; D is possibly TRBD1 (5 bases). V shed 4 bases and J shed 1 base, with 8 bases lying between them. CDR3 length: 13 residues. The germline V gene has CDR1 SGHNT and CDR2 YYREEE (reference sequence). DNA of the CDR3: TGTGCCAGCAGCCTCGACAGTAACTATGGCTACACCTTC. It translates to CASSLDSNYGYTF.

V and J are TRBV2 and TRBJ2-1; 9 bases agree with TRBD2. Per the germline V gene, CDR1 is SNHLY and CDR2 is FYNNEI. J was trimmed by 0 bases and V by 9 bases; bases with no gene match: 3. The CDR3 length is 14 residues. This CDR3 reads CASLAGDSYNEQFF. CDR3 bases: TGTGCCAGTTTAGCGGGGGACTCCTACAATGAGCAGTTCTTC.

This clone was recorded once. CDR3 protein: CASSLDWISGFYLNTGELFF. In DNA form, the CDR3 reads TGTGCCAGCAGCTTGGATTGGATATCAGGCTTTTATCTGAACACCGGGGAGCTGTTTTTT. The genes are TRBV5-5 and TRBJ2-2; D is ambiguous. CDR3 length equals 20 residues. The V gene's germline CDR1 is SGHKS and CDR2 YYEKEE (reference sequence). V shed 0 bases and J shed 1 base, with 22 bases lying between them. Complete variable domain (other parts from reference TRBV5-5 and TRBJ2-2): DAGVTQSPTHLIKTRGQQVTLRCSPISGHKSVSWYQQVLGQGPQFIFQYYEKEERGRGNFPDRFSARQFPNYSSELNVNALLLGDSALYLCASSLDWISGFYLNTGELFFGEGSRLTVL.

The V and J genes are TRBV6-5 and TRBJ2-7, with D possibly being TRBD1 (5 bases). The germline V gene encodes CDR1 MNHEY and CDR2 SVGAGI. V lost 4 bases and J lost 1, with 11 bases in between. The length of the CDR3 is 14 residues. The CDR3 sequence is CASSSTDSSYEQYF. In DNA, the CDR3 is TGTGCCAGCAGTTCCACCGACAGTTCCTACGAGCAGTACTTC.

The chain joins TRBV11-2 to TRBJ1-2; 8 bases align to TRBD1. This CDR3 spans 15 amino acids. J gave up 5 bases and V 4 bases, and 9 bases lay outside the gene matches. Germline V gene sequence: CDR1 SGHAT, CDR2 FQNNGV. CDR3 DNA sequence: TGTGCCAGCAGCTGGGCACCGGGACAGGTGTATGGCTACACCTTC. Its protein product is CASSWAPGQVYGYTF.

V gene TRBV5-1 combines with J gene TRBJ2-5, with 14 positions matching TRBD2. In germline, CDR1 is SGHRS, CDR2 YFSETQ. V was pared by 3 bases and J by 1 base, with 5 bases of the junction left unmatched. CDR3 size: 17 residues. CDR3 coding DNA: TGCGCCAGCAGCTACCGACTAGCGGGGGGGGGCCAAGAGACCCAGTACTTC. Residues: CASSYRLAGGGQETQYF.

J is TRBJ1-1 and V is TRBV7-9, with 11 nucleotides matching TRBD1. V shed 5 bases, J shed 2 bases, and the junction held 16 bases outside the gene matches. The CDR3 contains 19 residues. Germline V lookup: CDR1 SEHNR, CDR2 FQNEAQ (reference sequence). This CDR3 is CASSHPLPDRGRINTEAFF. As DNA, the CDR3 is TGTGCCAGCAGCCATCCCCTTCCGGACAGGGGGCGGATTAACACTGAAGCTTTCTTT. The full variable domain, with the rest looked up from reference TRBV7-9 and TRBJ1-1, is DTGVSQNPRHKITKRGQNVTFRCDPISEHNRLYWYRQTLGQGPEFLTYFQNEAQLEKSRLLSDRFSAERPKGSFSTLEIQRTEQGDSAMYLCASSHPLPDRGRINTEAFFGQGTRLTVV.

V is TRBV4-1 and J is TRBJ2-1; TRBD1 matches at 10 bases. CDR1 and CDR2 (germline): MGHRA, YSYEKL. J gave up 8 bases and V 4 bases, and 8 bases lay outside the gene matches. This CDR3 region has 15 residues. The CDR3 region is CASSLRQGALDEQFF. CDR3 DNA sequence: TGCGCCAGCAGCCTCCGACAGGGGGCATTAGATGAGCAGTTCTTC.

This clone was seen a single time. This rearrangement joins TRBV4-2 to TRBJ2-1; 14 bases are shared with TRBD2. The germline gives CDR1 LGHNA, CDR2 YNFKEQ. The CDR3 is 17 amino acids. Trimming at V came to 0 bases and at J to 7 bases, leaving 5 bases not matched to a gene. The CDR3 is CASSQEQGLAGDNEQFF. The DNA of the CDR3 is TGTGCCAGCAGCCAAGAACAGGGACTAGCGGGGGATAATGAGCAGTTCTTC.

The chain links TRBV9 to TRBJ2-7; D is unresolved. Trimming stripped 0 bases from V and 3 bases from J, with 19 bases between. The length of the CDR3 is 17 residues. Germline V lookup: CDR1 SGDLS, CDR2 YYNGEE. The CDR3: CASSVGGMTGLGYEQYF. The CDR3, as DNA: TGTGCCAGCAGCGTAGGCGGCATGACTGGGTTAGGCTACGAGCAGTACTTC.

The CDR3 is CASSQDRGQGFGKLFF. The CDR3 DNA reads TGCGCCAGCAGCCAAGATAGGGGACAGGGGTTCGGAAAACTGTTTTTT. The V and J genes are TRBV4-3 and TRBJ1-4; the match to TRBD1 covers 10 bases. From germline, CDR1 is LGHNA and CDR2 YSLEER. The J segment lost 10 bases and the V segment lost 0 bases, leaving 8 bases of the junction unmatched. The CDR3 length is 16 residues.